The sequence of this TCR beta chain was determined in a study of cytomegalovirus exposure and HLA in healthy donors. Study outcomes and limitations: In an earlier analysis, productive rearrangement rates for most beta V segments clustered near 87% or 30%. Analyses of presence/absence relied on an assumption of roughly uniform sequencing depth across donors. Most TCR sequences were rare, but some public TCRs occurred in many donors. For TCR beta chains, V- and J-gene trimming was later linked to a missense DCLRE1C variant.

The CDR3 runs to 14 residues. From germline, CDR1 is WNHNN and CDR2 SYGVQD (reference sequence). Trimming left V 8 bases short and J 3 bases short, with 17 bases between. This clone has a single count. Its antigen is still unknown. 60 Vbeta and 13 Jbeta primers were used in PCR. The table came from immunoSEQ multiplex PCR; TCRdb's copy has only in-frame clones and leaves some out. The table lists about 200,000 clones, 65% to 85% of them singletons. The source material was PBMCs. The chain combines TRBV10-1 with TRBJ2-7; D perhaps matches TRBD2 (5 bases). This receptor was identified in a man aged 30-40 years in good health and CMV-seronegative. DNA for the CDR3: TGCGCCAGCGGTCCCCGAGGGTCCTACTACGAGCAGTACTTC. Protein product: CASGPRGSYYEQYF.